This note documents a single T cell receptor (beta chain) sequence. TCRdb keeps only in-frame clones here, not all; method: immunoSEQ multiplex PCR. This sample carries 190,000 or so clones, roughly 85% of them seen once, and the ten largest clones take under 20%. The sample comes from a study of blood T cell repertoires in COVID-19. Study as a whole: Acute and convalescent COVID-19 specimens originated in the United States, Italy and Spain. PBMCs, B-cell-depleted T cells, or T cells were the source of the cDNA or gDNA that made up the material.

Living in 20 to 30 US areas, the participants were between roughly 18 and 90 years of age. Cohort allocation depended upon clinical history that participants reported. The receptor was derived from a man between 40 and 49 years old who had recovered from COVID-19. The sequencing input was PBMCs or T cells enriched from blood (not recorded which).

The CDR3 region has the DNA TGTGCCTGCTCTATACAGGGGGGGAACACTGAAGCTTTCTTT. Its protein product is CACSIQGGNTEAFF. This chain connects TRBV7-9 to TRBJ1-1, with 8 bases identical to TRBD1. V trimming: 11 bases; J trimming: 1 base; junction bases outside the gene matches: 9. This CDR3 has 14 residues. Per germline, CDR1 SEHNR and CDR2 FQNEAQ (reference sequence).